The entry below describes one T cell receptor beta chain. This specimen comes from a study of blood T cell repertoires in COVID-19. Study summary: Material from acute and convalescent COVID-19 was sourced from the United States, Italy and Spain.

The CDR3 has 15 residues. Trimming pared 3 bases from V and 0 bases from J, leaving 11 bases between. CDR1 and CDR2 from the germline V gene are MDHEN and SYDVKM. In the original workflow: Reference gene primer amplification gave estimated nucleated cell counts. Method: immunoSEQ multiplex PCR; TCRdb's copy keeps in-frame clones and lacks some. V and J calls plus clone size are reproduced from that table; the DNA served to infer D and trimming. The repertoire holds 43,000 or so clones, with around 86% as singletons. The rearrangement links TRBV28 to TRBJ1-1; weak D call: TRBD1 (5 bases). This clonotype was sampled from a man in his sixties with active or convalescent COVID-19. The source material was peripheral blood. CDR3 amino acids: CASSFGAAMNTEAFF. Written as DNA, the CDR3 is TGTGCCAGCAGTTTTGGGGCGGCCATGAACACTGAAGCTTTCTTT.